Below, 28 T cell receptor beta chains from the same sample are listed, as sequenced in a study of Tregs in tolerant kidney transplant recipients. Here immunoSEQ multiplex PCR was the method, and the copy in TCRdb shows in-frame clones only, minus some. The top ten clones hold over 0.5% of a sample with around 120,000 clones, 92% of them seen once. Sequencing was carried out using CD4+ T cells from blood. The receptors derive from a human donor in good health.

This clone showed up just once. The chain recombines TRBV11-2 with TRBJ2-3; D uncertain. CDR1 is SGHAT and CDR2 is FQNNGV in the germline V gene. The CDR3 length is 12 residues. Trimming took 0 bases from V and 9 from J, leaving 7 bases between them. The CDR3 DNA follows: TGTGCCAGCAGCTTAGAGGGGTGGACGCAGTATTTT. Translated, it gives CASSLEGWTQYF.

The chain couples TRBV6-6 to TRBJ2-3; D gene unclear. Germline V gene data show CDR1 as MNHNY and CDR2 as SVGAGI (reference sequence). The CDR3 extends over 13 amino acids. Trimming shortened V by 4 bases and J by 3 bases, and 8 bases separated the two germline ends. CDR3 sequence (DNA): TGTGCCAGCAGTTCCCGATATACAGATACGCAGTATTTT. This codes for CASSSRYTDTQYF.

The chain couples TRBV10-1 to TRBJ1-1, with unresolved D. This CDR3 contains 14 residues. Trimming cost V 3 bases and J 8 bases, with 16 bases left between them. Germline-derived CDR1 and CDR2 are WNHNN and SYGVQD (reference sequence). CDR3 DNA sequence: TGCGCCAGCAGTGAATCACCGGCTGCTGTCGAAGCTTTCTTT. This translates into CASSESPAAVEAFF.

J is TRBJ1-6 and V is TRBV18; no firm D call. This CDR3 region has 15 residues. Germline V gene lookup returns CDR1 KGHSH and CDR2 LQKENI. V was trimmed by 1 base and J by 9 bases, leaving 13 bases between them. The CDR3 loop is CASSPRGGQVSPLHF. The CDR3 DNA reads as TGTGCCAGCTCACCACGTGGAGGCCAGGTTTCACCCCTCCACTTT.

The chain joins TRBV7-9 to TRBJ2-3; possible D gene TRBD2, 7 bases. This CDR3 spans 16 amino acids. Germline values: CDR1 SEHNR, CDR2 FQNEAQ (reference sequence). V lost 2 bases and J lost 5, with 17 bases in between. In DNA, the CDR3 is TGTGCCAGCAGCTTACAATCGGGGGGCGTTGAAGATACGCAGTATTTT. Translating it yields CASSLQSGGVEDTQYF. Variable domain in full (rest from reference TRBV7-9 and TRBJ2-3): DTGVSQNPRHKITKRGQNVTFRCDPISEHNRLYWYRQTLGQGPEFLTYFQNEAQLEKSRLLSDRFSAERPKGSFSTLEIQRTEQGDSAMYLCASSLQSGGVEDTQYFGPGTRLTVL.

This sequence joins TRBV5-1 and TRBJ2-6, with D tentatively TRBD1 (5 bases). Germline CDR1 SGHRS, CDR2 YFSETQ. The CDR3 loop spans 15 amino acids. Trimming removed 2 bases at V and 2 bases at J, with 8 bases between. The CDR3 bases are TGCGCCAGCAGCTTTGTAGGGGCTGGGGCCAACGTCCTGACTTTC. It yields the protein CASSFVGAGANVLTF.

V is TRBV29-1 and J is TRBJ1-2, with a tentative D call TRBD1 (5 bases). CDR1 and CDR2 from the germline V gene are SQVTM and ANQGSEA. V shed 7 bases and J shed 3 bases, with 15 bases lying between them. The CDR3 consists of 13 residues. Here the CDR3 reads CSAARELDYGYTF. As DNA, the CDR3 is TGCAGCGCCGCCAGGGAATTGGACTATGGCTACACCTTC.

In this sample, this clone turned up once. V is TRBV14 and J is TRBJ2-7; the D is unclear. V shed 0 bases and J shed 5 bases, with 8 bases lying between them. Germline V gives CDR1 SGHDN, CDR2 FVKESK. The CDR3 contains 13 residues. CDR3 region: CASSQDYEDEQYF. The CDR3 nucleotides read TGTGCCAGCAGCCAAGATTACGAGGACGAGCAGTACTTC. The variable domain in full, completed from reference TRBV14 and TRBJ2-7, reads EAGVTQFPSHSVIEKGQTVTLRCDPISGHDNLYWYRRVMGKEIKFLLHFVKESKQDESGMPNNRFLAERTGGTYSTLKVQPAELEDSGVYFCASSQDYEDEQYFGPGTRLTVT.

The chain uses TRBV19 and TRBJ1-4; 7 nucleotides match TRBD1. The CDR3 contains 14 residues. J lost 4 bases, V lost 6 bases, and 5 bases had no gene match. The V gene's germline CDR1 is LNHDA and CDR2 SQIVND (reference sequence). The CDR3 is CASRNRGGNEKLFF. The CDR3 DNA reads as TGTGCCAGTAGGAACAGGGGAGGTAATGAAAAACTGTTTTTT.

The chain uses TRBV19 and TRBJ2-2; possible D gene TRBD1, 7 bases. There are 14 residues in the CDR3. Trimming stripped 4 bases from V and 6 bases from J, with 12 bases between. Germline V gene sequence: CDR1 LNHDA, CDR2 SQIVND (reference sequence). The CDR3 DNA is TGTGCCAGTAGTAGGAGGGGGCTGGCCGGGGAGCTGTTTTTT. It specifies CASSRRGLAGELFF.

This chain links TRBV5-1 with TRBJ2-1; 9 bases fit TRBD2. After removal of 4 bases from V and 7 bases from J, the junction contained 15 bases not matched to a gene. Per germline, CDR1 SGHRS and CDR2 YFSETQ. This CDR3 spans 17 amino acids. The CDR3 is CASSRLAGPNSRNEQFF. The CDR3 DNA is TGCGCCAGCAGCAGGCTAGCGGGACCCAACTCCCGGAATGAGCAGTTCTTC.

V usage is TRBV2 and J usage is TRBJ1-1; 7 positions agree with TRBD1. V lost 6 bases to trimming and J lost 2 bases; unmatched junction nucleotides: 9. This CDR3 is built from 15 residues. The germline gives CDR1 SNHLY, CDR2 FYNNEI. Here the CDR3 DNA reads TGTGCCAGCAGAGCGGAACAGGGGCACAACACTGAAGCTTTCTTT. Protein: CASRAEQGHNTEAFF.

The gene calls are TRBV7-2 and TRBJ2-7; a possible D gene is TRBD2 (5 bases). Germline CDR1 is SGHTA and CDR2 is FQGNSA. This CDR3 spans 13 amino acids. Trimming took 5 bases from V and 4 from J, leaving 12 bases between them. The CDR3 nucleotides are TGTGCCAGCAGCCCCTCGAGGGAGTACGAGCAGTACTTC. Translated, it gives CASSPSREYEQYF.

The chain is built from TRBV18 and TRBJ1-1; the match to TRBD1 covers 11 bases. In germline, CDR1 is KGHSH, CDR2 LQKENI. J gave up 6 bases and V 2 bases, and 8 bases lay outside the gene matches. The CDR3 loop spans 16 amino acids. CDR3 bases: TGTGCCAGCTCACCATCGAGGACAGGGGGCGCCGCTGAAGCTTTCTTT. Translated, it gives CASSPSRTGGAAEAFF.

This clone was seen more than once but under ten times. V is TRBV18 and J is TRBJ1-2; maybe TRBD1 (5 bases). The CDR3 sequence is 13 residues long. V was cut by 6 bases and J by 8 bases, with 16 bases left in between. Per the germline V gene, CDR1 is KGHSH and CDR2 is LQKENI. CDR3 sequence reads: CASSPEGDGGYTF. CDR3 nucleotide sequence: TGTGCCAGCTCCCCAGAAGGGGATGGGGGCTACACCTTC. Combining the CDR3 with reference TRBV18 and TRBJ1-2 gives the whole variable domain NAGVMQNPRHLVRRRGQEARLRCSPMKGHSHVYWYRQLPEEGLKFMVYLQKENIIDESGMPKERFSAEFPKEGPSILRIQQVVRGDSAAYFCASSPEGDGGYTFGSGTRLTVV.

The gene calls are TRBV6-5 and TRBJ1-1; D ambiguous. Germline loops: CDR1 MNHEY, CDR2 SVGAGI. This CDR3 has 13 residues. The V end was cut by 8 bases, the J end by 3 bases, with 13 bases between. DNA of the CDR3: TGTGCCAGCGGTACGTCTCGGGACACTGAAGCTTTCTTT. Its protein is CASGTSRDTEAFF.

This clone came up a few times. The gene calls are TRBV29-1 and TRBJ1-1; D uncertain. Trimming left V 3 bases short and J 1 base short, with 6 bases between. The length of the CDR3 is 12 residues. The germline gives CDR1 SQVTM, CDR2 ANQGSEA. CDR3 in amino acids: CSVDYGNTEAFF. In DNA, the CDR3 is TGCAGCGTTGATTACGGGAACACTGAAGCTTTCTTT. Variable domain in full (rest from reference TRBV29-1 and TRBJ1-1): SAVISQKPSRDICQRGTSLTIQCQVDSQVTMMFWYRQQPGQSLTLIATANQGSEATYESGFVIDKFPISRPNLTFSTLTVSNMSPEDSSIYLCSVDYGNTEAFFGQGTRLTVV.

The chain combines TRBV7-6 with TRBJ2-5; TRBD2 matches 7 bases. The CDR3 spans 14 residues. Trimming removed 3 bases from V and 3 bases from J; junction bases left unmatched: 4. Germline assignment: CDR1 SGHVS and CDR2 FNYEAQ. CDR3 DNA: TGTGCCAGCAGCTTTTCTAGCGGAAAAGAGACCCAGTACTTC. It specifies CASSFSSGKETQYF.

J is TRBJ2-7 and V is TRBV5-1, with TRBD1 matching over 11 bases. Trimming at V came to 0 bases and at J to 2 bases, leaving 4 bases not matched to a gene. This CDR3 is 16 amino acids long. The V gene's germline CDR1 is SGHRS and CDR2 YFSETQ. The CDR3 region is CASSLVGGQGAYEQYF. The CDR3 region has the DNA TGCGCCAGCAGCTTGGTCGGGGGACAGGGGGCCTACGAGCAGTACTTC.

The genes are TRBV7-7 and TRBJ2-5, with D uncertain. V lost 0 bases to trimming and J lost 5 bases, with 7 bases between them. CDR3 length equals 13 residues. The germline CDR1 and CDR2 sequences are SSHAT and FNYEAQ (reference sequence). In DNA, the CDR3 is TGTGCCAGCAGCTTAGCCGGAGCGGAGACCCAGTACTTC. Amino acids: CASSLAGAETQYF.

This chain links TRBV4-1 with TRBJ1-2; D unclear. This CDR3 contains 13 residues. The germline V and J ends were trimmed by 6 bases and 4 bases, with 12 bases remaining between them. The V gene's germline CDR1 is MGHRA and CDR2 YSYEKL. In DNA, the CDR3 is TGCGCCAGCAGTTACCTGGGAGGCTATGGCTACACCTTC. Protein product: CASSYLGGYGYTF.

The chain combines TRBV18 with TRBJ1-1, with D unclear. The V gene's germline CDR1 is KGHSH and CDR2 LQKENI. The CDR3 runs to 13 residues. V lost 4 bases and J 3 bases, leaving 9 bases between the germline ends. CDR3 in amino acids: CASSLHADTEAFF. DNA of the CDR3: TGTGCCAGCTCACTACACGCGGACACTGAAGCTTTCTTT.

The rearrangement uses TRBV19 and TRBJ2-7; D is perhaps TRBD1 (6 bases). Germline CDR1 is LNHDA and CDR2 is SQIVND (reference sequence). This CDR3 region has 16 residues. Trimming took off 5 bases at V and 1 base at J, with 18 bases between the two ends. Here the CDR3 reads CASSPPPGQSSYEQYF. Here the CDR3 DNA reads TGTGCCAGTAGTCCTCCTCCGGGACAAAGTTCCTACGAGCAGTACTTC.

The V and J genes are TRBV5-4 and TRBJ2-2; tentatively, D is TRBD1 (5 bases). Trimming shortened V by 4 bases and J by 0 bases, and 10 bases separated the two germline ends. This CDR3 spans 15 amino acids. Germline assignment: CDR1 SGHNT and CDR2 YYREEE (reference sequence). CDR3 sequence: CASSRRTPNTGELFF. In DNA, the CDR3 is TGTGCCAGCAGCCGACGGACACCGAACACCGGGGAGCTGTTTTTT.

The J gene is TRBJ1-4, the V gene TRBV10-2; unclear D gene. V lost 7 bases, J lost 5 bases, and 14 bases lay in between. Germline CDR1 WSHSY, CDR2 SAAADI. The CDR3 covers 14 residues. The CDR3 spells CASTVEMTNEKLFF. The CDR3 region has the DNA TGCGCCAGCACTGTGGAAATGACGAATGAAAAACTGTTTTTT.

The chain couples TRBV6-5 to TRBJ1-2; D remains ambiguous. The CDR3 loop spans 15 amino acids. The germline CDR1 and CDR2 sequences are MNHEY and SVGAGI. Deletions cut 0 bases from V and 1 base from J, with 9 bases between. The CDR3 nucleotides are TGTGCCAGCAGTTACTCTGTGGCTCTTAACTATGGCTACACCTTC. This gives the protein CASSYSVALNYGYTF.

The chain uses TRBV5-5 and TRBJ2-7, with 9 bases lining up with TRBD2. The V segment lost 0 bases and the J segment 5 bases; nucleotides outside the gene matches: 9. CDR3 length: 16 amino acids. The germline CDR1 and CDR2 sequences are SGHKS and YYEKEE (reference sequence). The CDR3 DNA reads as TGTGCCAGCAGCTTGGTATGGCGGGAGGGCCGCCACGAGCAGTACTTC. Translation gives CASSLVWREGRHEQYF. Supplemented by reference TRBV5-5 and TRBJ2-7, the full variable domain reads DAGVTQSPTHLIKTRGQQVTLRCSPISGHKSVSWYQQVLGQGPQFIFQYYEKEERGRGNFPDRFSARQFPNYSSELNVNALLLGDSALYLCASSLVWREGRHEQYFGPGTRLTVT.

The V and J genes are TRBV27 and TRBJ2-3; the D is unclear. Germline-derived CDR1 and CDR2 are MNHEY and SMNVEV (reference sequence). This CDR3 is 13 amino acids long. The V end was cut by 1 base, the J end by 3 bases, with 5 bases between. The CDR3 DNA follows: TGTGCCAGCAGTTTATTAGGTACAGATACGCAGTATTTT. Translation: CASSLLGTDTQYF.